These 10 T cell receptor beta chains came from one sample sequenced in a study of blood T cell repertoires in COVID-19. TCRdb's table, derived via immunoSEQ multiplex PCR, lists solely in-frame clones and lacks some. The profile shows approximately 250,000 clones, nearly 85% of them singletons. Specimen: peripheral blood. These receptors were taken from a human donor in a cohort sampled during active COVID-19.

The chain joins TRBV19 to TRBJ1-6, with a weak D call TRBD1 (5 bases). This CDR3 contains 12 residues. V was cut by 5 bases and J by 8 bases, with 7 bases left in between. Per germline, CDR1 LNHDA and CDR2 SQIVND (reference sequence). The CDR3 sequence: CASSEQDSPLHF. The CDR3 bases are TGTGCCAGTAGTGAACAGGATTCACCCCTCCACTTT. Drawing the rest from reference TRBV19 and TRBJ1-6, the complete variable domain is DGGITQSPKYLFRKEGQNVTLSCEQNLNHDAMYWYRQDPGQGLRLIYYSQIVNDFQKGDIAEGYSVSREKKESFPLTVTSAQKNPTAFYLCASSEQDSPLHFGNGTRLTVT.

CDR3 loop: CASSLEFPDTQYF. CDR3 in DNA: TGTGCCAGCAGCTTAGAATTCCCGGATACGCAGTATTTT. This chain joins TRBV7-2 and TRBJ2-3, with D uncertain. The V and J ends lost 1 base and 6 bases respectively, with 8 bases between them. CDR1 is SGHTA and CDR2 is FQGNSA in the germline V gene. CDR3 length equals 13 residues.

The rearrangement joins TRBV24-1 to TRBJ2-2; 7 bases are shared with TRBD1. This CDR3 region has 16 residues. Germline assignment: CDR1 KGHDR and CDR2 SFDVKD. V shed 6 bases and J 7 bases; nucleotides not matched to a gene: 13. CDR3 amino acids: CATSSDRVGAGGELFF. Written as DNA, the CDR3 is TGTGCCACCAGTTCCGACAGGGTTGGAGCTGGCGGGGAGCTGTTTTTT.

This clone has a single count. The rearrangement links TRBV5-4 to TRBJ1-1; D gene unclear. The V and J ends lost 1 base and 5 bases respectively, with 6 bases between them. Germline CDR1 reads SGHNT; CDR2 reads YYREEE (reference sequence). The CDR3 length is 12 residues. DNA for the CDR3: TGTGCCAGCAGCTTGTTCACTACTGAAGCTTTCTTT. Translation: CASSLFTTEAFF.

The chain uses TRBV19 and TRBJ2-7, with D possibly matching TRBD1 (5 bases). The CDR3 consists of 15 residues. V was clipped by 3 bases and J by 5 bases, with 17 bases between them. Germline assignment: CDR1 LNHDA and CDR2 SQIVND (reference sequence). CDR3 DNA sequence: TGTGCCAGTAGTATCCCCCAGGGTGCTGGCAACGAGCAGTACTTC. Translation: CASSIPQGAGNEQYF.

CDR3 loop: CASRGTQGALYNEQFF. CDR3 DNA: TGTGCCAGCAGGGGAACACAGGGGGCGCTTTACAATGAGCAGTTCTTC. V gene TRBV2 combines with J gene TRBJ2-1; 9 bases agree with TRBD1. Trimming removed 6 bases from V and 4 bases from J; junction bases left unmatched: 10. Germline values: CDR1 SNHLY, CDR2 FYNNEI. There are 16 residues in the CDR3.

V usage is TRBV12-5 and J usage is TRBJ2-5; tentative D call: TRBD2 (7 bases). V lost 2 bases to trimming and J lost 4 bases, with 29 bases between them. The CDR3 spans 20 residues. Germline-derived CDR1 and CDR2 are LGHNT and FRNRAP. The CDR3 coding sequence is TGTGCTAGTGGTTTGCCCCCCCGGCGGGGGCGGGAGAATCTTGGAGAGACCCAGTACTTC. This gives the protein CASGLPPRRGRENLGETQYF.

This clone has just one count. The J gene is TRBJ1-1, the V gene TRBV9, with a possible D match to TRBD1 (6 bases). CDR3 size: 17 residues. Germline CDR1 SGDLS, CDR2 YYNGEE. V lost 0 bases and J lost 0, with 15 bases in between. CDR3 nucleotide sequence: TGTGCCAGCAGCGTAGGAGGGGGGGGCAAATTGAACACTGAAGCTTTCTTT. Residues: CASSVGGGGKLNTEAFF. The complete variable domain, with remaining parts taken from reference TRBV9 and TRBJ1-1, reads DSGVTQTPKHLITATGQRVTLRCSPRSGDLSVYWYQQSLDQGLQFLIQYYNGEERAKGNILERFSAQQFPDLHSELNLSSLELGDSALYFCASSVGGGGKLNTEAFFGQGTRLTVV.

The chain is built from TRBV18 and TRBJ1-5, with 12 bases that match TRBD1. V lost 3 bases to trimming and J lost 8 bases; unmatched junction nucleotides: 5. Looked up from germline, CDR1 is KGHSH and CDR2 is LQKENI. The CDR3 is 15 amino acids. The CDR3 is CASSPGTGGREPQHF. The CDR3 DNA reads as TGTGCCAGCTCACCGGGGACAGGGGGCAGGGAGCCCCAGCATTTT.

The V and J genes are TRBV7-6 and TRBJ2-2; D perhaps matches TRBD2 (7 bases). CDR3 length: 16 residues. The V gene lost 5 bases and the J gene lost 2 bases, with 15 bases spanning the gap. Germline V lookup: CDR1 SGHVS, CDR2 FNYEAQ. CDR3 sequence: CASSPMRGPNTGELFF. CDR3 sequence (DNA): TGTGCCAGCAGCCCAATGCGGGGGCCCAACACCGGGGAGCTGTTTTTT.